These T cell receptor beta chains were read from a single sample in a study of blood T cell repertoires in COVID-19. Assay used: immunoSEQ multiplex PCR; TCRdb lists only in-frame clones, some missing. The data show over 200,000 clones, 85% to 90% seen once. Sequenced input: peripheral blood. These receptors all come from a woman aged 60-70 years with acute or convalescent COVID-19. The CDR3 runs from the conserved cysteine through the conserved F or W. The D gene is left open where the match is weak. Clone size is given for some rows only: seen once, a few or many times, or a class if the clone is expanded.

NA	14	TRBV10-3	TRBJ1-2	few	TGTGCCATCAGATCGGACAGTTCGGAGTATGGCTACACCTTC	CAIRSDSSEYGYTF
NA	14	TRBV3-1/TRBV3-2	TRBJ1-2	once	TGTGCCAGCAGCCAGGGGGACACTATCTATGGCTACACCTTC	CASSQGDTIYGYTF
TRBD2	18	TRBV18	TRBJ2-1	NA	TGTGCCAGCTCACCACTGCCTGAAAGCGGGGGGACCTACAATGAGCAGTTCTTC	CASSPLPESGGTYNEQFF
NA	16	TRBV5-5	TRBJ2-2	NA	TGTGCCAGCAGCTTCCGGGTCCTTGGGGGGTCCGGGGAGCTGTTTTTT	CASSFRVLGGSGELFF
NA	15	TRBV14	TRBJ1-2	NA	TGTGCCAGCAGCCAACGCGGGCGACGGAGTTATGGCTACACCTTC	CASSQRGRRSYGYTF
TRBD2	16	TRBV5-4	TRBJ2-4	NA	TGTGCCAGCAGCTTGGGGGGACTAGCCGGCTTGGGCATTCAGTACTTC	CASSLGGLAGLGIQYF
TRBD2	16	TRBV5-1	TRBJ2-1	NA	TGCGCCAGCAGCCCCACTAGCGGGGGGGCGTACAATGAGCAGTTCTTC	CASSPTSGGAYNEQFF
NA	16	TRBV21-1	TRBJ2-7	NA	TGTGCCAGCAGTCCGGAGGGATATAGTCACCCCAGGGAGCAGTACTTC	CASSPEGYSHPREQYF
NA	14	TRBV28	TRBJ1-5	NA	TGTGCCAGCAGTTTATACTTGAGCAATCAGCCCCAGCATTTT	CASSLYLSNQPQHF
TRBD1	17	TRBV28	TRBJ2-5	once	TGTGCCAGCACCCCCCAGGGGGTGCAGTTGGGTCAAGAGACCCAGTACTTC	CASTPQGVQLGQETQYF
TRBD1	14	TRBV20-1	TRBJ1-5	NA	TGCAGTGCTAGTGACAGGGATAGCAATCAGCCCCAGCATTTT	CSASDRDSNQPQHF
NA	14	TRBV6-5	TRBJ2-2	NA	TGTGCCAGCAGGGGGCAGGGGAGAACCGGGGAGCTGTTTTTT	CASRGQGRTGELFF
TRBD2	15	TRBV6-5	TRBJ2-7	NA	TGTGCCAGCAGTACAGGGACTAGCGGCACCTACGAGCAGTACTTC	CASSTGTSGTYEQYF
TRBD1	15	TRBV6-5	TRBJ1-5	NA	TGTGCCAGCAAACCGGGACAGTCGTACAATCAGCCCCAGCATTTT	CASKPGQSYNQPQHF
TRBD1	15	TRBV19	TRBJ1-2	NA	TGTGCCAGTAGTATTGGGACAGGGGGCGGTTATGGCTACACCTTC	CASSIGTGGGYGYTF
NA	13	TRBV4-3	TRBJ1-2	NA	TGCGCCAGCAGCCAAGACGGGGGCTATGGCTACACCTTC	CASSQDGGYGYTF
TRBD2	16	TRBV19	TRBJ2-7	NA	TGTGCCAGTAGGACGGCTAGCGGGAACGTTCCCTACGAGCAGTACTTC	CASRTASGNVPYEQYF
TRBD1	15	TRBV18	TRBJ2-7	NA	TGTGCCAGCTCTCTCGGACAGGGGAAAGACTACGAGCAGTACTTC	CASSLGQGKDYEQYF
NA	16	TRBV6-5	TRBJ1-3	NA	TGTGCCAGCAGTTACAACGACAGAGGCCCTGGAAACACCATATATTTT	CASSYNDRGPGNTIYF
NA	15	TRBV5-1	TRBJ2-3	NA	TGCGCCAGCAGCTTGCACGGGAGCCCTGTGGATACGCAGTATTTT	CASSLHGSPVDTQYF
TRBD1	13	TRBV6-5	TRBJ2-7	NA	TGTGCCAGCAGTCTGACAGGGACCGGCGAGCAGTACTTC	CASSLTGTGEQYF
NA	16	TRBV2	TRBJ2-7	NA	TGTGCCAGCAGTGGGAGGGGCGGGATGGTATCCTACGAGCAGTACTTC	CASSGRGGMVSYEQYF
TRBD2	16	TRBV5-4	TRBJ2-1	NA	TGTGCCAGCAGCGCGGCTGGCGGGAGGGCCCTCAATGAGCAGTTCTTC	CASSAAGGRALNEQFF
NA	17	TRBV21-1	TRBJ2-3	NA	TGTGCCAGCAGCACGGGACTAGCGGGGGGGCTAGCAGATACGCAGTATTTT	CASSTGLAGGLADTQYF
TRBD1	16	TRBV5-8	TRBJ1-5	NA	TGTGCCAGCAGCACCGGGACAGCCTATCTCGATCAGCCCCAGCATTTT	CASSTGTAYLDQPQHF
NA	17	TRBV19	TRBJ1-4	NA	TGTGCCAGTAGTATGAACAGCTTCCAACCCCTTAATGAAAAACTGTTTTTT	CASSMNSFQPLNEKLFF